This T cell receptor (beta chain) was recorded in a study of T-cell reconstitution after alpha-beta-depleted transplantation in children. Study-level points and caveats: Newly generated T cells supplied most T-cell counts and diversity one year post-transplant. Approximately two months post-transplant, alpha-beta T cells reportedly originated from several hundred expanded graft clones.

The table lists this clonotype with many counts. Antigen: not known. The TCRbeta library was prepared with unique molecular identifiers. TCRdb recomputed calls from the PCR reads with MiXCR, one row per CDR3 protein. The sample gives about 150,000 distinct CDR3 sequences, 8% to 10% of which show up once; approximately 18% is in the top ten. V gave up 7 bases and J gave up 4 bases; unmatched junction bases: 3. The CDR3 is 14 residues long. The sequencing used PBMCs, mostly from graft donor cells, collected 180 days after TCRalphabeta/CD19-depleted stem cell transplant. This receptor was taken from a female patient aged 2 to 10 who had a stem cell transplant for congenital amegakaryocytic thrombocytopenia, so the T cells may come from the graft donor. The V gene is TRBV12-3 or TRBV12-4, the J gene TRBJ2-1, with 11 bases aligning to TRBD2. The CDR3 sequence is CASTGTSGYNEQFF. CDR3 nucleotide sequence: TGTGCCAGCACCGGGACTAGCGGTTACAATGAGCAGTTCTTC.